One and the same sample provided the 16 T cell receptor beta chains below, sequenced in a study of beta chain features in type 1 diabetes. All of the isolated RNA was reverse transcribed, so expressed TCRB transcripts were sequenced. Profiling relied on immunoSEQ multiplex PCR, and the TCRdb table lists in-frame clones only, not all of them. This sample yields about 180,000 clones, of which about 12% are seen a single time; 0.62% belongs to the top ten. Sample: central memory CD4+ T cells from blood. The receptor source for this set is a young woman in good health.

This chain links TRBV11-2 with TRBJ2-3; 8 bases line up with TRBD2. The CDR3 consists of 16 residues. V gave up 5 bases and J gave up 4 bases; unmatched junction bases: 11. Germline CDR1 is SGHAT and CDR2 is FQNNGV. CDR3 in DNA: TGTGCCAGCAGCCCCGCCGGGACTAGATCCCCAGATACGCAGTATTTT. This sequence encodes CASSPAGTRSPDTQYF.

The chain joins TRBV6-4 to TRBJ2-1, with 12 bases aligning to TRBD2. With 10 bases clipped from V and 4 bases from J, the junction kept 5 bases outside the gene matches. Germline lookup yields CDR1 MRHNA and CDR2 SNTAGT. This CDR3 has 14 amino acids. The CDR3 reads CATSGLAGYNEQFF. The CDR3 DNA is TGTGCCACTTCGGGACTAGCGGGTTACAATGAGCAGTTCTTC.

V usage is TRBV9 and J usage is TRBJ2-1; 12 positions agree with TRBD2. V shed 1 base, J shed 0 bases, and the junction held 8 bases outside the gene matches. This CDR3 is 19 amino acids long. The germline CDR1 and CDR2 sequences are SGDLS and YYNGEE. CDR3 nucleotide sequence: TGTGCCAGCAGCGTAACCCGGACTAGCGGGATGAGCTCCTACAATGAGCAGTTCTTC. As protein: CASSVTRTSGMSSYNEQFF.

This chain joins TRBV5-1 and TRBJ2-5, with 13 positions matching TRBD2. CDR3 length: 17 amino acids. Germline V gene lookup returns CDR1 SGHRS and CDR2 YFSETQ. Trimming at V came to 2 bases and at J to 2 bases, leaving 6 bases not matched to a gene. Here the CDR3 reads CASSFWGLAGKQETQYF. The CDR3 DNA sequence: TGCGCCAGCAGCTTTTGGGGACTAGCGGGAAAACAAGAGACCCAGTACTTC. Looking up the rest from reference TRBV5-1 and TRBJ2-5 gives the full variable domain: KAGVTQTPRYLIKTRGQQVTLSCSPISGHRSVSWYQQTPGQGLQFLFEYFSETQRNKGNFPGRFSGRQFSNSRSEMNVSTLELGDSALYLCASSFWGLAGKQETQYFGPGTRLLVL.

This sequence joins TRBV4-3 and TRBJ1-3; weak D call: TRBD1 (5 bases). The CDR3 spans 17 residues. Trimming took off 1 base at V and 1 base at J, with 14 bases between the two ends. The germline V gene encodes CDR1 LGHNA and CDR2 YSLEER. The CDR3 spells CASSQVTGPVSGNTIYF. The CDR3 DNA reads TGCGCCAGCAGCCAAGTTACAGGTCCGGTATCTGGAAACACCATATATTTT.

The table lists this clone with a few counts. The germline gene is not matched at one end of the junction; a read error may be the cause. The CDR3 sequence is CASSLTGAAEQYF. DNA for the CDR3: TGTGCCAGCAGTCTGACAGGGGCGGCCGAGCAGTACTTC. The chain is built from TRBV10-3 and TRBJ2-7; 8 nucleotides match TRBD1. Germline CDR1 is ENHRY and CDR2 is SYGVKD. This CDR3 region has 13 residues.

A few counts support this clone. The chain recombines TRBV10-3 with TRBJ1-2; 8 nucleotides agree with TRBD1. CDR3 size: 15 residues. Germline lookup yields CDR1 ENHRY and CDR2 SYGVKD. J was trimmed by 6 bases and V by 0 bases; bases with no gene match: 6. The chain's CDR3 is CAISESGKDRDGYTF. In nucleotides, the CDR3 is TGTGCCATCAGTGAGTCGGGAAAGGACAGGGATGGCTACACCTTC.

The rearrangement joins TRBV9 to TRBJ1-2; 7 bases map to TRBD1. With V trimmed by 4 bases and J by 6 bases, 9 bases remained unmatched. The CDR3 sequence is 14 residues long. Germline V gives CDR1 SGDLS, CDR2 YYNGEE. The DNA for the CDR3 is TGTGCCAGCAGCAGGGACAGCGCCGACCATGGCTACACCTTC. Amino acid sequence: CASSRDSADHGYTF.

This clone was seen a handful of times. This chain connects TRBV30 to TRBJ1-1; tentatively, D is TRBD1 (6 bases). The CDR3 has 17 amino acids. Germline CDR1 GTSNPN, CDR2 SVGIG (reference sequence). The ends were cut back, 2 bases at V and 4 bases at J, with 23 bases in the middle. CDR3 in amino acids: CAWSPLSQGRGSTEAFF. The CDR3, as DNA: TGTGCCTGGAGTCCCCTATCACAGGGAAGAGGGAGCACTGAAGCTTTCTTT. Looking up the rest from reference TRBV30 and TRBJ1-1 gives the full variable domain: SQTIHQWPATLVQPVGSPLSLECTVEGTSNPNLYWYRQAAGRGLQLLFYSVGIGQISSEVPQNLSASRPQDRQFILSSKKLLLSDSGFYLCAWSPLSQGRGSTEAFFGQGTRLTVV.

This clone has only a few counts. The chain couples TRBV5-5 to TRBJ2-2; TRBD1 aligns across 9 bases. The CDR3 loop spans 15 amino acids. Germline values: CDR1 SGHKS, CDR2 YYEKEE (reference sequence). The V and J ends lost 2 bases and 4 bases, in that order; junction bases with no gene match: 3. The CDR3 here is CASSLTTGGTGELFF. As DNA, the CDR3 is TGTGCCAGCAGCTTAACGACAGGGGGCACCGGGGAGCTGTTTTTT.

The chain has TRBV11-3 and TRBJ2-1, with TRBD2 identical over 11 bases. Per the germline V gene, CDR1 is SGHNT and CDR2 is YENEEA. The CDR3 totals 14 residues. Unmatched junction bases numbered 3, after V lost 1 base and J lost 10 bases. DNA of the CDR3: TGTGCCAGCAGCTTAGGACTAGCGGGAAGCGAGCAGTTCTTC. Amino acid sequence: CASSLGLAGSEQFF.

This clone was seen a handful of times. The chain is built from TRBV6-4 and TRBJ2-1; 9 bases fit TRBD2. CDR1 and CDR2 from the germline V gene are MRHNA and SNTAGT. J was trimmed by 3 bases and V by 4 bases; bases with no gene match: 4. This CDR3 comprises 15 residues. In nucleotides, the CDR3 is TGTGCCAGCAGTGGGAGCGGGGGGATCTACAATGAGCAGTTCTTC. Its translation: CASSGSGGIYNEQFF.

This clone appeared a few times. J is TRBJ2-2 and V is TRBV30; a weak D match, TRBD1 (6 bases). CDR3 length: 14 amino acids. V lost 0 bases to trimming and J lost 6 bases, with 11 bases between them. The germline CDR1 and CDR2 sequences are GTSNPN and SVGIG (reference sequence). CDR3 sequence: CAWSVGGAAGELFF. The CDR3 nucleotides read TGTGCCTGGAGTGTAGGGGGTGCCGCCGGGGAGCTGTTTTTT.

This clone was found a few times. The chain links TRBV6-5 to TRBJ1-2; D not resolved. Germline V gives CDR1 MNHEY, CDR2 SVGAGI. This CDR3 has 15 amino acids. The V and J ends lost 8 bases and 4 bases respectively, with 20 bases between them. CDR3 in amino acids: CASCSPRTSFYGYTF. CDR3 sequence (DNA): TGTGCCAGCTGCAGTCCAAGGACTTCATTCTATGGCTACACCTTC.

This clone was seen a few times. The chain joins TRBV9 to TRBJ1-3, with D possibly TRBD1 on 5 matching bases. Between the trimmed V and J ends, which lost 4 bases and 4 bases, there was a span of 15 bases. The V gene's germline CDR1 is SGDLS and CDR2 YYNGEE. The CDR3 is 15 residues long. The chain's CDR3 is CASSPRGDRGNTIYF. DNA of the CDR3: TGTGCCAGCAGCCCGCGGGGGGACCGAGGAAACACCATATATTTT. The full variable domain, with the rest looked up from reference TRBV9 and TRBJ1-3, is DSGVTQTPKHLITATGQRVTLRCSPRSGDLSVYWYQQSLDQGLQFLIQYYNGEERAKGNILERFSAQQFPDLHSELNLSSLELGDSALYFCASSPRGDRGNTIYFGEGSWLTVV.

This clone was counted a few times. This rearrangement joins TRBV2 to TRBJ2-7, with 11 positions matching TRBD1. The CDR3 is 13 amino acids. Losses at the gene ends were 8 bases for V and 5 bases for J; bases not matched to a gene: 5. Germline loops: CDR1 SNHLY, CDR2 FYNNEI. The CDR3 nucleotides are TGTGCCAGCCGTCGGACAGGGGGCAACGAGCAGTACTTC. Residues: CASRRTGGNEQYF. The variable domain in full, with the rest retrieved from reference TRBV2 and TRBJ2-7, is EPEVTQTPSHQVTQMGQEVILRCVPISNHLYFYWYRQILGQKVEFLVSFYNNEISEKSEIFDDQFSVERPDGSNFTLKIRSTKLEDSAMYFCASRRTGGNEQYFGPGTRLTVT.